In this sample, the clone carrying this T cell receptor beta chain turned up many times. Its antigen remains unknown. The sample comes from a study of T cells in Graves' hyperthyroidism and ophthalmopathy. Whole-study findings and limits: Researchers found most expanded thyroid clonotypes above 0.001 in blood as well.

TCR beta CDR3 regions were amplified from RNA transcripts. RT-PCR in the first round (using the HTBI primer set) targeted the TCR CDR3. TCRdb re-analysed the multiplex PCR reads in MiXCR, keeping a single row per CDR3 protein. The sample carries about 290,000 distinct CDR3 sequences, roughly 13% recorded once. Trimming stripped 9 bases from V and 3 bases from J, with 21 bases between. The germline CDR1 and CDR2 sequences are MNHNS and SASEGT. The CDR3 has 15 residues. Graves' hyperthyroidism without ophthalmopathy progression within 18 months was termed stable. Exclusion of patients followed from uncontrolled infection, other autoimmune disease, pregnancy or lactation.

The chain joins TRBV6-1 to TRBJ2-7; D perhaps matches TRBD1 (6 bases). The source is a woman between 40 and 50 years old with Graves' hyperthyroidism. Sequencing was carried out using blood. CDR3 loop: CARVLTPGQIYEQYF. The CDR3 DNA follows: TGTGCCAGAGTTCTGACCCCGGGACAAATCTACGAGCAGTACTTC.